What follows are 9 T cell receptor beta chains derived from one specimen sequenced in a study of neurological immune-mediated disorders. TCRdb passed the 5' RACE reads through MiXCR, listing each CDR3 protein once. The table includes more than 95,000 distinct CDR3 sequences, roughly a tenth detected once. Indicated time point: longitudinal time-point 3. The specimen sequenced was PBMCs. These receptors all stem from a female donor with HTLV-1-associated myelopathy (HAM/TSP).

The genes are TRBV20-1 and TRBJ1-4; no clear D gene. The CDR3 runs to 12 residues. Germline CDR1 reads DFQATT; CDR2 reads SNEGSKA (reference sequence). V was cut by 6 bases and J by 2 bases, with 7 bases left in between. The CDR3 spells CSASLTNEKLFF. DNA of the CDR3: TGCAGTGCGTCTTTGACTAATGAAAAACTGTTTTTT.

This clonotype was detected ten times or more. The chain links TRBV7-2 to TRBJ2-2; 15 nucleotides align to TRBD2. CDR3 length equals 21 residues. J was trimmed by 4 bases and V by 2 bases; bases with no gene match: 14. Germline V gene lookup returns CDR1 SGHTA and CDR2 FQGNSA. Written as DNA, the CDR3 is TGTGCCAGCAGCTTACCGGGACTAGCGGGGGGTGTACGAGGAGCCACCGGGGAGCTGTTTTTT. Translated: CASSLPGLAGGVRGATGELFF.

V usage is TRBV20-1 and J usage is TRBJ2-3, with 8 bases lining up with TRBD1. Trimming took 5 bases from V and 6 from J; bases not matched to a gene: 13. Germline lookup yields CDR1 DFQATT and CDR2 SNEGSKA (reference sequence). This CDR3 spans 15 amino acids. CDR3 protein: CSAGDPGGGVDTQYF. DNA for the CDR3: TGCAGTGCTGGGGACCCAGGGGGCGGGGTCGATACGCAGTATTTT.

This clonotype was counted ten times or more. This chain links TRBV12-3 or TRBV12-4 with TRBJ2-1, with D unclear. Trimming took off 1 base at V and 11 bases at J, with 15 bases between the two ends. This CDR3 has 14 amino acids. In nucleotides, the CDR3 is TGTGCCAGCAGTTTAGGGGGTGGGCAGAGTAAGCAGTTCTTC. Its protein is CASSLGGGQSKQFF.

In this sample, this clonotype turned up many times. V and J are TRBV20-1 and TRBJ2-1; D is unresolved. V shed 0 bases and J shed 9 bases, with 15 bases lying between them. Germline V gene data show CDR1 as DFQATT and CDR2 as SNEGSKA (reference sequence). CDR3 size: 14 residues. The CDR3 DNA sequence: TGCAGTGCTAGAGATCGGGCTAAATACTTTGAGCAGTTCTTC. Encoded protein: CSARDRAKYFEQFF.

There are many counts of this clonotype. The chain is built from TRBV2 and TRBJ2-6, with TRBD1 matching over 7 bases. The CDR3 is 19 residues long. Looked up from germline, CDR1 is SNHLY and CDR2 is FYNNEI. J was trimmed by 0 bases and V by 2 bases; bases with no gene match: 10. The CDR3 region is CASSEFLQGTLSGANVLTF. As DNA, the CDR3 is TGTGCCAGCAGTGAATTTTTACAGGGGACACTCTCTGGGGCCAACGTCCTGACTTTC.

The table lists this clonotype with many counts. The rearrangement uses TRBV4-2 and TRBJ2-6; a possible D gene is TRBD2 (7 bases). Trimming stripped 3 bases from V and 0 bases from J, with 9 bases between. The CDR3 totals 16 residues. Looked up from germline, CDR1 is LGHNA and CDR2 is YNFKEQ. The CDR3 bases are TGTGCCAGCAGCCAGGGGGGGGCCTCTGGGGCCAACGTCCTGACTTTC. Translated: CASSQGGASGANVLTF.

This clonotype was counted ten times or more. V and J are TRBV5-1 and TRBJ2-7, with D possibly TRBD1 on 7 matching bases. This CDR3 has 17 residues. V was trimmed by 0 bases and J by 3 bases, leaving 19 bases between them. Germline loops: CDR1 SGHRS, CDR2 YFSETQ. DNA for the CDR3: TGCGCCAGCAGCTTGGCGAACGGAGGGGGCTCCGACTACGAGCAGTACTTC. Encoded protein: CASSLANGGGSDYEQYF.

This clonotype came up many times. The chain couples TRBV12-3 or TRBV12-4 to TRBJ1-2, with TRBD1 matching 8 bases. The ends lost 0 bases at V and 7 bases at J; junction bases unmatched: 10. CDR3 length: 16 amino acids. The CDR3 DNA is TGTGCCAGCAGTTTAGCAATCGGACAGGGTCTTCTTGGCTACACCTTC. The encoded protein is CASSLAIGQGLLGYTF.